Below are 3 T cell receptor beta chains sequenced from a single sample in a study of shared clonotypes between healthy human individuals. This table comes from immunoSEQ multiplex PCR, and its TCRdb copy is limited to in-frame clones, with some not included. The data hold about 2.1 million clones, with just over 90% observed a single time. CD8 cells regarded as naive lacked CD45RO, were positively chosen for CCR7, and omitted terminally differentiated effector memory CD45RA+ cells. Sequences were obtained from naive CD8+ T cells from PBMCs. Receptor source: a man in his late teens or twenties in good health. Some clones in this sample may be carry-over from other donors' samples.

V gene TRBV11-2 combines with J gene TRBJ2-7, with a weak D call TRBD2 (6 bases). Germline V gene lookup returns CDR1 SGHAT and CDR2 FQNNGV. V lost 1 base and J lost 0, with 10 bases in between. The CDR3 length is 15 residues. CDR3 region: CASSLARERSYEQYF. The CDR3 DNA follows: TGTGCCAGCAGCTTAGCCCGGGAGCGCTCCTACGAGCAGTACTTC.

This chain links TRBV7-9 with TRBJ2-7; 13 bases align to TRBD2. V trimming: 5 bases; J trimming: 2 bases; junction bases outside the gene matches: 9. This CDR3 contains 17 residues. Germline V gene lookup returns CDR1 SEHNR and CDR2 FQNEAQ (reference sequence). CDR3 nucleotides: TGTGCCAGCAGCCCATTGGGACTAGCGGGATTTACCTACGAGCAGTACTTC. Protein: CASSPLGLAGFTYEQYF.

The V call is TRBV5-6, the J call TRBJ1-2, with D unclear. From germline, CDR1 is SGHDT and CDR2 YYEEEE. The CDR3 totals 13 residues. The germline V and J ends were trimmed by 0 bases and 2 bases, with 5 bases remaining between them. CDR3 in DNA: TGTGCCAGCAGCTTGGAACAGAACTATGGCTACACCTTC. It translates to CASSLEQNYGYTF.